This TCR beta chain is from a study of blood T cell repertoires in COVID-19. Clones were read by immunoSEQ multiplex PCR, and TCRdb kept only the in-frame ones, dropping some. The sample lists roughly 230,000 clones; 85% to 90% were seen once. The length of the CDR3 is 15 residues. Germline CDR1 reads LNHDA; CDR2 reads SQIVND (reference sequence). V was trimmed by 5 bases and J by 4 bases, leaving 17 bases between them. The sample taken for sequencing was peripheral blood. The source of this sequence is a woman in her thirties or forties who had recovered from COVID-19. The rearrangement joins TRBV19 to TRBJ1-1; the D gene is possibly TRBD1 (6 bases). CDR3 sequence: CASSVAAGAGTEAFF. The CDR3, as DNA: TGTGCCAGTAGTGTCGCGGCAGGGGCAGGCACTGAAGCTTTCTTT.